The 20 T cell receptor beta chains presented below share a single source sample, sequenced in a study of T-cell reconstitution after alpha-beta-depleted transplantation in children (dated by TCRdb to about 2016). The method behind the library was PCR. TCRdb shows the sequencer as Illumina HiSeq 2500. To normalize quantification of the TCRbeta repertoire, the TCR libraries were built with molecular barcoding that relied on unique molecular identifiers. TCRdb ran its own pipeline on the public reads, namely fastp trimming at Q25 and MiXCR clone calling, and kept in-frame beta chains. Every entry covers one CDR3 protein and lists the most common genes and DNA from its rows. Here the sample has more than 150,000 distinct CDR3 sequences; about 6.4% occur a single time. 3% of the sample is in the top ten clones. This material consisted of PBMCs from the stem cell graft donor, taken from the stem cell graft. Receptor source: a human donor who donated a stem cell graft to a child with Wiskott-Aldrich syndrome.

This clonotype was seen repeatedly, ten times or more. The chain uses TRBV24-1 and TRBJ2-2; 11 bases map to TRBD1. The V gene end was trimmed by 3 bases and the J gene end by 0 bases; junction bases not matched to a gene: 5. CDR1 is KGHDR, CDR2 SFDVKD, per germline. The CDR3 covers 18 residues. CDR3 sequence: CATSDPRDRGTNTGELFF. The CDR3, as DNA: TGTGCCACCAGTGATCCCCGGGACAGGGGGACGAACACCGGGGAGCTGTTTTTT.

A word on this clonotype: A much larger clone differs by one base, so this may be a read error. This is likely a read error, given that the CDR3 carries no conserved phenylalanine or tryptophan at its end. The chain has TRBV20-1 and TRBJ1-6; unclear D gene. Trimming removed 3 bases from V and 11 bases from J, with 11 bases in between. The CDR3 covers 12 residues. CDR1 and CDR2 from the germline V gene are DFQATT and SNEGSKA (reference sequence). The DNA of the CDR3 is TGCAGTGCTAGGTCCAGCAAAACACCCCTCCACATT. Translation: CSARSSKTPLHI.

This clonotype was picked up many times. The J gene is TRBJ2-2, the V gene TRBV5-1; D unresolved. Germline V gene sequence: CDR1 SGHRS, CDR2 YFSETQ. Trimming cost V 1 base and J 2 bases, with 9 bases left between them. The CDR3 is 15 residues long. The CDR3 protein is CASSLSPINTGELFF. As DNA, the CDR3 is TGCGCCAGCAGCTTGTCACCCATAAACACCGGGGAGCTGTTTTTT.

The chain links TRBV30 to TRBJ2-2; D ambiguous. With 2 bases removed from V and 2 bases from J, the gap between germline ends came to 6 bases. Looked up from germline, CDR1 is GTSNPN and CDR2 is SVGIG (reference sequence). The CDR3 length is 13 residues. CDR3 in amino acids: CAWSRRNTGELFF. The CDR3 DNA reads TGTGCCTGGAGTCGGAGAAACACCGGGGAGCTGTTTTTT.

This clonotype was seen at least ten times. V usage is TRBV6-1 and J usage is TRBJ2-7; 7 bases fit TRBD2. Germline loops: CDR1 MNHNS, CDR2 SASEGT. Germline trimming cut 6 bases from V and 2 bases from J; bases unmatched to any gene: 7. CDR3 length: 14 residues. The CDR3 DNA follows: TGTGCCAGCAGGACCCGGGGGGTCCCCTACGAGCAGTACTTC. It yields the protein CASRTRGVPYEQYF.

This clonotype has ten or more counts. The rearrangement links TRBV12-3 or TRBV12-4 to TRBJ1-1; D unclear. V was cut by 2 bases and J by 4 bases, with 5 bases left in between. There are 12 residues in the CDR3. The CDR3 region has the DNA TGTGCCAGCAGTTTAACAGCCACTGAAGCTTTCTTT. As protein: CASSLTATEAFF.

The chain couples TRBV3-1 to TRBJ2-5; D gene uncertain. CDR1 and CDR2 from the germline V gene are LGHDT and YNNKEL (reference sequence). This CDR3 has 12 amino acids. The ends were cut back, 2 bases at V and 7 bases at J, with 8 bases in the middle. The CDR3 bases are TGTGCCAGCAGCCAACTTGGTGGGACCCAGTACTTC. It yields the protein CASSQLGGTQYF.

This clonotype was picked up many times. The chain couples TRBV29-1 to TRBJ2-2; the match to TRBD2 covers 9 bases. Germline V gene sequence: CDR1 SQVTM, CDR2 ANQGSEA. CDR3 length: 16 amino acids. Trimming took 6 bases from V and 0 from J; bases not matched to a gene: 8. The CDR3 protein is CSVKGSGGANTGELFF. The CDR3 bases are TGCAGCGTCAAAGGTAGCGGGGGCGCGAACACCGGGGAGCTGTTTTTT.

The J gene is TRBJ2-3, the V gene TRBV12-3 or TRBV12-4; 9 bases are a match to TRBD1. The CDR3 spans 14 residues. The trim removed 5 bases at V and 5 bases at J, leaving 5 bases unmatched. Here the CDR3 reads CASSTTGGLDTQYF. Here the CDR3 DNA reads TGTGCCAGCAGTACTACAGGGGGCTTAGATACGCAGTATTTT.

This clonotype was seen at least ten times. One end of the junction varies from germline; a read error may be responsible. The rearrangement uses TRBV20-1 and TRBJ1-4; 10 bases are shared with TRBD1. Germline assignment: CDR1 DFQATT and CDR2 SNEGSKA (reference sequence). CDR3 length: 15 residues. CDR3 coding DNA: TGCAGTGCTACCGGGGACAGGGGCGTTCGTGAAGAACTGTTTTTT. Residues: CSATGDRGVREELFF.

This clonotype was detected ten times or more. The chain combines TRBV29-1 with TRBJ1-2; TRBD1 matches 9 bases. V lost 3 bases, J lost 7 bases, and 6 bases stayed unmatched. CDR1 and CDR2 from the germline V gene are SQVTM and ANQGSEA. This CDR3 comprises 13 residues. CDR3 loop: CSVEGQGSVGYTF. The CDR3, as DNA: TGCAGCGTTGAGGGACAGGGCTCGGTTGGCTACACCTTC.

This clonotype was counted at least ten times. The rearrangement joins TRBV29-1 to TRBJ2-3, with 8 bases identical to TRBD2. With 8 bases clipped from V and 3 bases from J, the junction kept 7 bases outside the gene matches. This CDR3 comprises 13 residues. Per the germline V gene, CDR1 is SQVTM and CDR2 is ANQGSEA. CDR3 in amino acids: CSSWTSRTDTQYF. CDR3 nucleotide sequence: TGCAGCTCTTGGACTAGCAGGACAGATACGCAGTATTTT.

This clonotype was detected many times. The CDR3 is CASMREGAVAGELFF. As DNA, the CDR3 is TGTGCCAGTATGAGGGAGGGGGCGGTGGCCGGGGAGCTGTTTTTT. The V call is TRBV6-1, the J call TRBJ2-2; the D call may be TRBD1 or TRBD2 (7 bases each). The V end lost 9 bases, the J end lost 6 bases, and 20 bases lay between the germline ends. Germline V gene sequence: CDR1 MNHNS, CDR2 SASEGT. CDR3 length: 15 residues.

This clonotype has a count of ten or more. This chain joins TRBV18 and TRBJ2-1; a possible D gene is TRBD1 (5 bases). The CDR3 runs to 16 residues. V was cut by 1 base and J by 8 bases, with 18 bases left in between. Germline V gene sequence: CDR1 KGHSH, CDR2 LQKENI. The DNA for the CDR3 is TGTGCCAGCTCACCACTCGGGCAGGGTGTTTGGGATGAGCAGTTCTTC. Protein: CASSPLGQGVWDEQFF.

This clonotype was recorded at least ten times. The chain couples TRBV6-5 to TRBJ1-1; D unclear. CDR1 and CDR2 from the germline V gene are MNHEY and SVGAGI. This CDR3 comprises 13 residues. The V gene lost 3 bases and the J gene lost 1 base, with 6 bases spanning the gap. CDR3 coding DNA: TGTGCCAGCAGTTATTCTGAGAACACTGAAGCTTTCTTT. It codes for CASSYSENTEAFF.

V is TRBV5-1 and J is TRBJ2-2, with D unclear. Trimming pared 0 bases from V and 1 base from J, leaving 7 bases between. This CDR3 is 15 amino acids long. Germline CDR1 and CDR2: SGHRS and YFSETQ. The CDR3 coding sequence is TGCGCCAGCAGCTTGGGACGGAGGAACACCGGGGAGCTGTTTTTT. Amino acids: CASSLGRRNTGELFF.

This clonotype was observed many times. V is TRBV3-1 and J is TRBJ1-5, with D hard to call. The CDR3 sequence is 16 residues long. The V gene lost 0 bases and the J gene lost 3 bases, with 12 bases spanning the gap. Germline V gene sequence: CDR1 LGHDT, CDR2 YNNKEL (reference sequence). CDR3 region: CASSQENGRYNQPQHF. CDR3 coding DNA: TGTGCCAGCAGCCAAGAGAACGGGAGGTACAATCAGCCCCAGCATTTT.

This clonotype was found many times. The J gene is TRBJ1-5, the V gene TRBV7-6; 8 bases map to TRBD1. Trimming took 5 bases from V and 0 from J; bases not matched to a gene: 6. The CDR3 contains 16 residues. From germline, CDR1 is SGHVS and CDR2 FNYEAQ. The CDR3 DNA is TGTGCCAGCAGCCAGGGGGCATTTCATAGCAATCAGCCCCAGCATTTT. Protein product: CASSQGAFHSNQPQHF.

This clonotype appeared once. The chain joins TRBV5-1 to TRBJ1-1; D unclear. The germline V and J ends were trimmed by 4 bases and 0 bases, with 13 bases remaining between them. CDR3 length: 15 residues. Germline assignment: CDR1 SGHRS and CDR2 YFSETQ. The DNA of the CDR3 is TGCGCCAGCAGCCAACGTGGCGGATTGAACACTGAAGCTTTCTTT. It codes for CASSQRGGLNTEAFF.

This clonotype appeared many times. The rearrangement links TRBV29-1 to TRBJ2-1; D is perhaps TRBD1 or TRBD2 (6 bases each). V lost 6 bases to trimming and J lost 8 bases, with 17 bases between them. Germline CDR1 reads SQVTM; CDR2 reads ANQGSEA. CDR3 length equals 13 residues. In DNA form, the CDR3 reads TGCAGCGTCGAGGGACTCCACAGGGATGAGCAGTTCTTC. Translated: CSVEGLHRDEQFF.